Below are 25 T cell receptor beta chains sequenced from a single sample in a study of T-cell reconstitution after alpha-beta-depleted transplantation in children. Unique molecular identifiers tagged the TCRbeta library. One entry per CDR3 protein results from TCRdb running MiXCR on the PCR reads. The table has 200,000 to 300,000 distinct CDR3 sequences, about 25% seen once. The sample in question was PBMCs, obtained before TCRalphabeta/CD19-depleted stem cell transplant. Source of these receptors: a girl aged 2 to 9 with Fanconi anemia, due to receive a stem cell transplant.

The chain combines TRBV29-1 with TRBJ2-2, with D perhaps assigned TRBD1 or TRBD2 (5 bases each). Germline CDR1 and CDR2: SQVTM and ANQGSEA. Between the trimmed V and J ends, which lost 5 bases and 3 bases, there was a span of 10 bases. This CDR3 contains 13 residues. The CDR3 DNA is TGCAGCGTTCGGGACGCAGACACCGGGGAGCTGTTTTTT. This gives the protein CSVRDADTGELFF.

In this sample, this clonotype turned up a few times. The chain uses TRBV11-2 and TRBJ2-1; TRBD2 matches 11 bases. The CDR3 loop spans 14 amino acids. Germline V gene lookup returns CDR1 SGHAT and CDR2 FQNNGV. J lost 13 bases, V lost 3 bases, and 8 bases had no gene match. The CDR3 is CASSFHLAGGVQFF. The CDR3 nucleotides read TGTGCCAGCAGCTTCCATCTAGCGGGGGGAGTTCAGTTCTTC.

This rearrangement joins TRBV18 to TRBJ2-2; D might be TRBD2 (5 bases). The CDR3 covers 18 residues. The germline CDR1 and CDR2 sequences are KGHSH and LQKENI. Between the trimmed V and J ends, which lost 0 bases and 1 base, there was a span of 15 bases. The CDR3 DNA is TGTGCCAGCTCACCACCGTCCCTAGCCCGACTGAACACCGGGGAGCTGTTTTTT. It codes for CASSPPSLARLNTGELFF.

This clonotype was seen at least ten times. The chain has TRBV29-1 and TRBJ2-1; D remains unclear. Trimming removed 5 bases from V and 4 bases from J, with 21 bases in between. The CDR3 is 16 residues long. The V gene's germline CDR1 is SQVTM and CDR2 ANQGSEA. The CDR3 region is CSVSLIGPGKYNEQFF. DNA for the CDR3: TGCAGCGTTTCGCTAATAGGTCCGGGTAAATACAATGAGCAGTTCTTC.

This clonotype came up many times. The chain carries TRBV15 and TRBJ2-1; D gene unclear. The CDR3 extends over 13 amino acids. Between the trimmed V and J ends, which lost 0 bases and 6 bases, there was a span of 6 bases. The V gene's germline CDR1 is LNHNV and CDR2 YYDKDF (reference sequence). CDR3 residues: CATSRDWPNEQFF. The DNA for the CDR3 is TGTGCCACCAGCAGAGATTGGCCCAATGAGCAGTTCTTC.

This clonotype was recorded a few times. The chain employs TRBV10-3 and TRBJ2-7; D not resolved. This CDR3 is built from 12 residues. The V gene's germline CDR1 is ENHRY and CDR2 SYGVKD. Trimming stripped 3 bases from V and 2 bases from J, with 5 bases between. DNA for the CDR3: TGTGCCATCAGTGACCACACCTACGAGCAGTACTTC. Encoded protein: CAISDHTYEQYF.

This clonotype has only one observation. The rearrangement uses TRBV5-6 and TRBJ2-7; tentative D call: TRBD2 (5 bases). Trimming cost V 2 bases and J 6 bases, with 21 bases left between them. Germline assignment: CDR1 SGHDT and CDR2 YYEEEE. This CDR3 region has 16 residues. The CDR3 coding sequence is TGTGCCAGCAGCTTTTGGGGAGACGGCAGGCACTCCGAGCAGTACTTC. Residues: CASSFWGDGRHSEQYF.

The genes are TRBV27 and TRBJ2-1, with D tentatively TRBD1 (6 bases). The CDR3 extends over 15 amino acids. The germline V gene encodes CDR1 MNHEY and CDR2 SMNVEV (reference sequence). Trimming removed 7 bases from V and 4 bases from J, with 17 bases in between. The CDR3 protein is CASTLGTGSYNEQFF. The CDR3 DNA reads as TGTGCCAGCACTCTAGGAACAGGGTCTTACAATGAGCAGTTCTTC.

This clonotype came up a few times. The chain links TRBV6-1 to TRBJ2-7; D uncertain. Germline CDR1 and CDR2: MNHNS and SASEGT. Trimming took 6 bases from V and 2 from J, leaving 17 bases between them. This CDR3 contains 15 residues. The CDR3 DNA reads as TGTGCCAGCAGGGAGATCAGGAGCCCCCCCTACGAGCAGTACTTC. Its translation is CASREIRSPPYEQYF.

This clonotype was seen a few times. The chain joins TRBV20-1 to TRBJ2-1, with D possibly matching TRBD2 (5 bases). V lost 7 bases and J lost 3, with 13 bases in between. CDR3 size: 13 residues. CDR1 DFQATT and CDR2 SNEGSKA come from the germline V gene (reference sequence). Here the CDR3 reads CSVRLAYYNEQFF. In DNA, the CDR3 is TGCAGTGTTCGTCTAGCCTACTACAATGAGCAGTTCTTC.

This sequence joins TRBV6-2 or TRBV6-3 and TRBJ2-7; D perhaps matches TRBD2 (6 bases). The V and J ends lost 1 base and 2 bases respectively, with 9 bases between them. Germline V gene sequence: CDR1 MNHEY, CDR2 SVGEGT. The CDR3 runs 14 residues. CDR3 nucleotide sequence: TGTGCCAGCAGTTACTTTCGGGAGCCCTACGAGCAGTACTTC. Encoded protein: CASSYFREPYEQYF.

The chain links TRBV20-1 to TRBJ2-3, with TRBD2 matching 10 bases. The ends lost 5 bases at V and 2 bases at J; junction bases unmatched: 7. Germline-derived CDR1 and CDR2 are DFQATT and SNEGSKA (reference sequence). This CDR3 is 15 amino acids long. This CDR3 is CSAWLAGVITDTQYF. In DNA form, the CDR3 reads TGCAGTGCTTGGCTAGCGGGGGTCATCACAGATACGCAGTATTTT.

This clonotype was counted ten times or more. This sequence joins TRBV21-1 and TRBJ2-7; TRBD1, the D gene given by the table, was not confirmed from the DNA. TRBV21-1 is flagged as a pseudogene. This CDR3 is built from 16 residues. Here the CDR3 reads CASSTDMTVWTYEQYF. DNA for the CDR3: TGTGCCAGCAGCACAGATATGACAGTATGGACCTACGAGCAGTACTTC.

The chain is built from TRBV29-1 and TRBJ2-3; 7 positions agree with TRBD2. The J segment lost 2 bases and the V segment lost 7 bases, leaving 18 bases of the junction unmatched. The CDR3 contains 17 residues. Germline V gives CDR1 SQVTM, CDR2 ANQGSEA. CDR3 nucleotide sequence: TGCAGCGCCCCAGACCTACAGAGGCGGGGGAACACAGATACGCAGTATTTT. The encoded protein is CSAPDLQRRGNTDTQYF.

The genes are TRBV20-1 and TRBJ2-7; TRBD1 might be the D (5 bases). The germline gives CDR1 DFQATT, CDR2 SNEGSKA (reference sequence). The CDR3 consists of 11 residues. The CDR3 spells CRQASLYEQYF. CDR3 nucleotide sequence: TGCAGACAGGCTTCCCTCTACGAGCAGTACTTC.

The chain recombines TRBV29-1 with TRBJ2-7; TRBD2 aligns across 12 bases. The germline CDR1 and CDR2 sequences are SQVTM and ANQGSEA. The CDR3 contains 13 residues. The junction had 4 bases not matched to a gene; V was cut back by 4 bases and J by 6 bases. CDR3 nucleotides: TGCAGCGTTGGACTAGCGGGAGTCGGCGAGCAGTACTTC. Translation: CSVGLAGVGEQYF.

This clonotype was seen ten or more times. This chain connects TRBV20-1 to TRBJ1-3; D perhaps matches TRBD1 (6 bases). This CDR3 has 15 amino acids. V was pared by 0 bases and J by 0 bases, with 9 bases between. The V gene's germline CDR1 is DFQATT and CDR2 SNEGSKA (reference sequence). This chain's CDR3 is CSARDGGHSGNTIYF. The CDR3 coding sequence is TGCAGTGCTAGAGATGGGGGGCACTCTGGAAACACCATATATTTT.

There are many counts of this clonotype. The chain employs TRBV7-6 and TRBJ2-1; TRBD1 matches at 7 bases. The V gene end was trimmed by 5 bases and the J gene end by 2 bases; junction bases not matched to a gene: 9. Germline V gene data show CDR1 as SGHVS and CDR2 as FNYEAQ. This CDR3 spans 16 amino acids. The CDR3 DNA sequence: TGTGCCAGCAGCCCCGAGGACAGGCCGCCCTACAATGAGCAGTTCTTC. Amino acid sequence: CASSPEDRPPYNEQFF.

The rearrangement uses TRBV23-1 and TRBJ2-7, with TRBD1 matching 7 bases. TRBV23-1 is designated an ORF whose function remains uncertain. The CDR3 loop spans 17 amino acids. J lost 3 bases, V lost 3 bases, and 14 bases had no gene match. CDR3 sequence reads: CASSHGKSGTENYEQYF. For the CDR3, the DNA is TGCGCCAGCAGTCACGGGAAAAGTGGGACAGAGAACTACGAGCAGTACTTC.

The chain employs TRBV15 and TRBJ2-7; TRBD1 matches 8 bases. The V segment lost 3 bases and the J segment 4 bases; nucleotides outside the gene matches: 8. Looked up from germline, CDR1 is LNHNV and CDR2 is YYDKDF (reference sequence). This CDR3 spans 15 amino acids. The DNA of the CDR3 is TGTGCCACCAGCAGGGGGTCCAGGGGGCTGTACGAGCAGTACTTC. This codes for CATSRGSRGLYEQYF.

This clonotype was detected only a few times. The V gene is TRBV4-1, the J gene TRBJ2-2; 9 bases map to TRBD2. The CDR3 has 18 amino acids. Trimming removed 0 bases from V and 7 bases from J; junction bases left unmatched: 12. Germline V gene sequence: CDR1 MGHRA, CDR2 YSYEKL. The CDR3 spells CASSQEPSGTEGDGELFF. The CDR3 DNA reads TGCGCCAGCAGCCAAGAACCTAGCGGGACGGAGGGAGACGGGGAGCTGTTTTTT.

This clonotype was observed at least ten times. V is TRBV24-1 and J is TRBJ2-1; D is uncertain. Germline CDR1 and CDR2: KGHDR and SFDVKD. V lost 0 bases, J lost 3 bases, and 11 bases lay in between. This CDR3 spans 16 amino acids. In nucleotides, the CDR3 is TGTGCCACCAGTGATTTGCAAGGGCTAGGCTACAATGAGCAGTTCTTC. Residues: CATSDLQGLGYNEQFF.

This clonotype was seen only a few times. The gene calls are TRBV7-2 and TRBJ2-5; 7 nucleotides align to TRBD2. The CDR3 has 15 residues. Germline-derived CDR1 and CDR2 are SGHTA and FQGNSA. The V gene end was trimmed by 1 base and the J gene end by 1 base; junction bases not matched to a gene: 3. CDR3 bases: TGTGCCAGCAGCTTAGGGTCTAGCGGCCAAGAGACCCAGTACTTC. It specifies CASSLGSSGQETQYF.

The chain has TRBV5-1 and TRBJ2-1, with TRBD2 matching 12 bases. Germline CDR1 and CDR2: SGHRS and YFSETQ. The CDR3 length is 17 residues. The J segment lost 8 bases and the V segment lost 0 bases, leaving 9 bases of the junction unmatched. CDR3 in DNA: TGCGCCAGCAGCTTGGCCGGGTCACTAGCGGGAGGTGATGAGCAGTTCTTC. It is translated as CASSLAGSLAGGDEQFF.

This clonotype was seen only once. This sequence may be a read error, since a much larger clone differs from it by one base. The V and J genes are TRBV7-3 and TRBJ2-3; 7 bases line up with TRBD2. Trimming removed 4 bases from V and 2 bases from J; junction bases left unmatched: 6. Germline-derived CDR1 and CDR2 are SGHTA and FQGTGA. The CDR3 length is 15 residues. The CDR3 DNA follows: TGTGCCAGCAGCTATCTGGGAGGGTCCACAGATACGCAGTATTTT. This translates into CASSYLGGSTDTQYF. The complete variable domain, with remaining parts taken from reference TRBV7-3 and TRBJ2-3, reads GAGVSQTPSNKVTEKGKYVELRCDPISGHTALYWYRQSLGQGPEFLIYFQGTGAADDSGLPNDRFFAVRPEGSVSTLKIQRTERGDSAVYLCASSYLGGSTDTQYFGPGTRLTVL.